This T cell receptor beta chain was obtained from a study of T cell changes during pregnancy in multiple sclerosis. Germline values: CDR1 LNHDA, CDR2 SQIVND (reference sequence). Trimming stripped 9 bases from V and 4 bases from J, with 9 bases between. The CDR3 extends over 12 amino acids. The assay was immunoSEQ multiplex PCR, and TCRdb's table has in-frame clones only and misses some. The sample has fewer than 45,000 clones, 91% seen once; the top ten hold 0.45% to 0.55%. The source material was CD4+ T cells from peripheral blood mononuclear cells, sampled in the third trimester of pregnancy. This receptor was identified in a female donor in good health, enrolled as a control in a pregnancy study. J is TRBJ1-4 and V is TRBV19; D perhaps matches TRBD1 (6 bases). The CDR3 DNA sequence: TGTGCCAGCGGACAGATTAATGAAAAACTGTTTTTT. This translates into CASGQINEKLFF.